What follows describes a single TCR beta chain. Cohort placement rested on clinical history that participants reported themselves. This sample was taken from a study of blood T cell repertoires in COVID-19. Turning to the study itself: The cDNA or gDNA used as material had been derived from T cells, B-cell-depleted T cells, or PBMCs.

Per germline, CDR1 SGHTA and CDR2 FQGTGA. The J segment lost 4 bases and the V segment lost 5 bases, leaving 7 bases of the junction unmatched. This CDR3 comprises 14 residues. The method was immunoSEQ multiplex PCR; TCRdb's version includes in-frame clones alone and lacks a portion of them. The table includes some 320,000 clones, 90% detected once. The sequence was obtained from a man aged 55 to 70 who had recovered from COVID-19. V usage is TRBV7-3 and J usage is TRBJ1-1, with 7 bases lining up with TRBD1. Sequencing was done on a sample of PBMCs or T cells enriched from blood (not recorded which). The CDR3 is CASSQSGGSTEAFF. CDR3 coding DNA: TGTGCCAGCAGCCAATCAGGGGGGAGCACTGAAGCTTTCTTT.